This T cell receptor beta chain was found in a study of T-cell memory formation after mild COVID-19. Study-wide background: Most TCR clusters belonged to a single donor. Study findings and constraints: Chiefly within CM and EM were the contracting CD4+ clones; CD8+ ones were within EMRA. Later expanders leaned CD4+, whereas clones that contracted between day 15 and 85 were balanced CD4/CD8.

Remarks on this clonotype: The antigen remains undetermined.

5'RACE with constant-segment primers yielded barcoded, UMI-tagged TCR alpha and TCR beta cDNA libraries. Via MiXCR, TCRdb re-called the 5' RACE reads, giving one row per CDR3 protein. The sample includes some 280,000 distinct CDR3 sequences, 15% to 20% seen only once; the top ten take around 23%. This CDR3 comprises 14 residues. In germline, CDR1 is DFQATT, CDR2 SNEGSKA (reference sequence). Trimming left V 6 bases short and J 1 base short, with 14 bases between. The chain recombines TRBV20-1 with TRBJ2-3, with a tentative D call TRBD1 (5 bases). This receptor was obtained from a man between 18 and 29 years old who had mild COVID-19 (a few samples of this study predate the infection). Cell type and time point are not known. Sequencing used PBMCs or a T cell subset sorted from them (not recorded which). CDR3 sequence (DNA): TGCAGTGCGTTGGGGCATTCGGGCACAGATACGCAGTATTTT. This sequence encodes CSALGHSGTDTQYF.